What follows are 15 T cell receptor beta chains derived from one specimen sequenced in a study of blood T cell repertoires in COVID-19. The assay was immunoSEQ multiplex PCR, and TCRdb's table has in-frame clones only and misses some. The sample has tens of thousands of clones, about nine tenths seen once. The sample consisted of peripheral blood. The receptors shown here come from a woman aged 45-65 years with active or convalescent COVID-19.

V gene TRBV9 combines with J gene TRBJ2-7; 7 nucleotides match TRBD2. Germline lookup yields CDR1 SGDLS and CDR2 YYNGEE. J gave up 6 bases and V 0 bases, and 6 bases lay outside the gene matches. The CDR3 contains 14 residues. The DNA of the CDR3 is TGTGCCAGCAGCGTAGCGACGGGGGGAAGCGAGCAGTACTTC. Protein: CASSVATGGSEQYF.

Only a few counts were recorded for this clone. This chain joins TRBV12-3 or TRBV12-4 and TRBJ2-5, with 9 positions matching TRBD1. Germline trimming cut 4 bases from V and 7 bases from J; bases unmatched to any gene: 4. This CDR3 has 13 residues. CDR3 nucleotides: TGTGCCAGCAGTTGGGGGACAGGGAGGACCCAGTACTTC. This encodes CASSWGTGRTQYF.

The J gene is TRBJ1-4, the V gene TRBV3-1 (or the pseudogene TRBV3-2); D remains ambiguous. V was clipped by 3 bases and J by 0 bases, with 14 bases between them. The CDR3 spans 17 residues. CDR1 and CDR2 (germline): LGHDT, YNNKEL (reference sequence). CDR3 nucleotides: TGTGCCAGCAGCCAGAAATCGTGGACTTCAACTAATGAAAAACTGTTTTTT. Translating gives CASSQKSWTSTNEKLFF.

The V and J genes are TRBV27 and TRBJ1-1; maybe TRBD1 (6 bases). The ends were cut back, 2 bases at V and 4 bases at J, with 11 bases in the middle. CDR1 is MNHEY and CDR2 is SMNVEV in the germline V gene (reference sequence). The CDR3 contains 14 residues. The CDR3 DNA sequence: TGTGCCAGCAGTTTAGGACAGCCGGGCACTGAAGCTTTCTTT. This encodes CASSLGQPGTEAFF.

The J gene is TRBJ2-1, the V gene TRBV6-2 or TRBV6-3; D possibly corresponds to TRBD2 (7 bases). The CDR3 runs to 16 residues. Germline V gene sequence: CDR1 MNHEY, CDR2 SVGEGT. Trimming left V 4 bases short and J 2 bases short, with 15 bases between. In DNA form, the CDR3 reads TGTGCCAGCAGTTTTTTTTCGGGGGGCCCCTACAATGAGCAGTTCTTC. Translation gives CASSFFSGGPYNEQFF.

The chain uses TRBV6-2 or TRBV6-3 and TRBJ1-1, with D maybe TRBD1 (6 bases). This CDR3 comprises 14 residues. With 5 bases removed from V and 5 bases from J, the gap between germline ends came to 15 bases. Germline assignment: CDR1 MNHEY and CDR2 SVGEGT. The CDR3 DNA is TGTGCCAGCAGTCCCCTCCAGGGGAGAACTGAAGCTTTCTTT. Amino acids: CASSPLQGRTEAFF.

This clone occurred once. CDR3 coding DNA: TGTGCCACCAGCACTCCTGGGCAGGGGGGAGAAAAACTGTTTTTT. Translated, it gives CATSTPGQGGEKLFF. The chain combines TRBV15 with TRBJ1-4; 7 bases map to TRBD1. V was clipped by 4 bases and J by 8 bases; unmatched bases: 10. The germline V gene has CDR1 LNHNV and CDR2 YYDKDF (reference sequence). This CDR3 has 15 amino acids.

The gene calls are TRBV6-6 and TRBJ2-5; no firm D call. The V and J ends lost 6 bases and 1 base respectively, with 12 bases between them. Per germline, CDR1 MNHNY and CDR2 SVGAGI (reference sequence). The CDR3 has 14 residues. CDR3 nucleotide sequence: TGTGCCAGCAGCCCTATCCTAGGCCAAGAGACCCAGTACTTC. Protein: CASSPILGQETQYF.

V usage is TRBV4-3 and J usage is TRBJ2-7; TRBD1 agrees at 11 bases. Germline V gene lookup returns CDR1 LGHNA and CDR2 YSLEER. J gave up 7 bases and V 1 base, and 6 bases lay outside the gene matches. The CDR3 is 15 residues long. CDR3 coding DNA: TGCGCCAGCAGCCAAGGAGGGACAGGGGGTGCGGAGCAGTACTTC. Its protein product is CASSQGGTGGAEQYF.

This chain connects TRBV6-6 to TRBJ1-3; no clear D. The CDR3 runs to 15 residues. Between the trimmed V and J ends, which lost 2 bases and 1 base, there was a span of 9 bases. The V gene's germline CDR1 is MNHNY and CDR2 SVGAGI (reference sequence). CDR3 in amino acids: CASSYHRESGNTIYF. Written as DNA, the CDR3 is TGTGCCAGCAGTTACCATCGCGAATCTGGAAACACCATATATTTT.

There are a few counts of this clone. V gene TRBV3-1 (or the pseudogene TRBV3-2) combines with J gene TRBJ1-3, with D tentatively TRBD1 (5 bases). The V and J ends lost 0 bases and 0 bases respectively, with 9 bases between them. Germline V gene sequence: CDR1 LGHDT, CDR2 YNNKEL (reference sequence). The CDR3 is made up of 16 amino acids. The CDR3: CASSQEQVLSGNTIYF. Written as DNA, the CDR3 is TGTGCCAGCAGCCAAGAACAGGTTCTCTCTGGAAACACCATATATTTT.

This clone is a singleton in its sample. The rearrangement joins TRBV19 to TRBJ1-6; 9 bases align to TRBD1. The J segment lost 6 bases and the V segment lost 10 bases, leaving 10 bases of the junction unmatched. The CDR3 covers 15 residues. Germline values: CDR1 LNHDA, CDR2 SQIVND (reference sequence). The CDR3 region is CAISPTGGFNSPLHF. In DNA, the CDR3 is TGTGCCATATCCCCGACAGGGGGTTTTAATTCACCCCTCCACTTT.

This clone was seen only once. The genes are TRBV7-2 and TRBJ1-5; D remains unclear. The germline CDR1 and CDR2 sequences are SGHTA and FQGNSA. The CDR3 is made up of 14 amino acids. The ends were cut back, 5 bases at V and 5 bases at J, with 13 bases in the middle. As DNA, the CDR3 is TGTGCCAGCAGCCCCGAGGGCAGCTATCAGCCCCAGCATTTT. Protein: CASSPEGSYQPQHF.

Points on this clone: Other nucleotide sequences in the sample specify the same CDR3. In nucleotides, the CDR3 is TGCGCCAGCAGTGGGGGGAACCAAGAGACCCAGTACTTC. Amino acid sequence: CASSGGNQETQYF. The chain recombines TRBV5-1 with TRBJ2-5, with TRBD2 as a possible D gene (6 bases). This CDR3 has 13 residues. The V gene's germline CDR1 is SGHRS and CDR2 YFSETQ. V lost 5 bases and J 0 bases, leaving 8 bases between the germline ends.

This chain's CDR3 is CASSTTGTGVHEQYF. The CDR3 coding sequence is TGTGCCAGCAGTACCACCGGGACAGGAGTACACGAGCAGTACTTC. The gene calls are TRBV6-5 and TRBJ2-7; 8 nucleotides agree with TRBD1. Germline CDR1 MNHEY, CDR2 SVGAGI. J was trimmed by 5 bases and V by 5 bases; bases with no gene match: 11. The CDR3 consists of 15 residues.